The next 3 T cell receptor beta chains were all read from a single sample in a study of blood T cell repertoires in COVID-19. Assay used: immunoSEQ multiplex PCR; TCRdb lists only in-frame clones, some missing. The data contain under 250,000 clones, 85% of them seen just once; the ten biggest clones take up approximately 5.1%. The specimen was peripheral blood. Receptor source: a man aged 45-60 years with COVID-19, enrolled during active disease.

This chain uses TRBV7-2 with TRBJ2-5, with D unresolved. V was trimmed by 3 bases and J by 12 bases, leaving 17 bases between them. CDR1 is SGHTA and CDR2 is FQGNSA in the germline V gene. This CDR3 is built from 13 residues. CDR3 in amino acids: CASSFENYLEEYF. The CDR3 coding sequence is TGTGCCAGCAGCTTTGAAAACTACCTCGAAGAGTACTTC.

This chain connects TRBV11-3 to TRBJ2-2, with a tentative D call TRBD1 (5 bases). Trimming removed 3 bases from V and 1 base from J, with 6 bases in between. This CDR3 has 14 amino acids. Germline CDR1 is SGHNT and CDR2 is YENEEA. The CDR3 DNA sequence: TGTGCCAGCAGCTTTGGACAGAACACCGGGGAGCTGTTTTTT. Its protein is CASSFGQNTGELFF.

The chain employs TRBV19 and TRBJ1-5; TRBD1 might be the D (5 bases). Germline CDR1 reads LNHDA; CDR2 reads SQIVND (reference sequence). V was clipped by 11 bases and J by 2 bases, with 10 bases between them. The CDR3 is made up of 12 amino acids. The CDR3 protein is CAARGGNQPQHF. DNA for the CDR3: TGTGCCGCTCGGGGGGGCAATCAGCCCCAGCATTTT.